Listed below are T cell receptor beta chains from one sample, sequenced in a study of vaccination effects on CD4 cells after COVID-19. Antigens for these TCRs are unknown. Produced via immunoSEQ multiplex PCR; TCRdb's table is partial and in-frame only. The profile shows about 14,000 clones, 76% of them singletons. Source: CD4+ T cells from PBMCs cultured with HCoV-229E spike peptides, taken before COVID-19 vaccination. The receptors were sampled from a human donor who received a COVID-19 vaccine. Both conserved end residues are part of each CDR3. D genes are given only for firm matches. Part of the rows lack a size; the others show once, few, many or a class for expanded clones.

>-|TRBJ1-5|13|TRBV19|few
TGTGCCAGTATGGCCCCGTGGGATCAGCCCCAGCATTTT
CASMAPWDQPQHF
>TRBD2|TRBJ2-1|16|TRBV5-4|-
TGTGCCAGCAGCTCCCGCACTAGCGGGAGATACAATGAGCAGTTCTTC
CASSSRTSGRYNEQFF
>-|TRBJ2-3|13|TRBV11-2|-
TGTGCCAGCAGCTTAGAGCCTCAAAATACGCAGTATTTT
CASSLEPQNTQYF
>-|TRBJ2-7|14|TRBV9|few
TGTGCCAGCAGCGTAGGTCCGGGCTCCTACGAGCAGTACTTC
CASSVGPGSYEQYF
>-|TRBJ2-3|15|TRBV4-3|-
TGCGCCAGCAGCCGAGACCCTCAGGGCACAGATACGCAGTATTTT
CASSRDPQGTDTQYF
>TRBD1|TRBJ1-6|17|TRBV28|-
TGTGCCAGCAGTTTCGTCAGGGGGCGAAGACTAAATTCACCCCTCCACTTT
CASSFVRGRRLNSPLHF
>-|TRBJ2-4|17|TRBV4-1|-
TGCGCCAGCAGCCAAGATTCACAGGGCGCCGCCTGGAACATTCAGTACTTC
CASSQDSQGAAWNIQYF
>-|TRBJ1-1|14|TRBV19|few
TGTGCCAGTAGGGGCACCCGACTGAACACTGAAGCTTTCTTT
CASRGTRLNTEAFF
>-|TRBJ1-1|13|TRBV28|-
TGTGCCAGCAGTTTAGGGGGGCAAGGTGAAGCTTTCTTT
CASSLGGQGEAFF
>TRBD2|TRBJ2-3|13|TRBV6-5|-
TGTGCCAGCGCGGGAGTACCCAGAGATACGCAGTATTTT
CASAGVPRDTQYF
>-|TRBJ1-2|14|TRBV3-1/TRBV3-2|few
TGTGCCAGCAGCCAAGATCTGAGTAGTAGTGGCTACACCTTC
CASSQDLSSSGYTF
>-|TRBJ1-2|14|TRBV27|-
TGTGCCAGCAGTTTTCAGGCCGACACCTATGGCTACACCTTC
CASSFQADTYGYTF
>TRBD2|TRBJ2-3|16|TRBV5-1|-
TGCGCCAGCAGCGAAATAGCGGGAGCCAGCACAGATACGCAGTATTTT
CASSEIAGASTDTQYF
>TRBD2|TRBJ2-7|15|TRBV2|-
TGTGCCAGCCAGGAGCGGGAGGGCGTGCCCTACGAGCAGTACTTC
CASQEREGVPYEQYF
>-|TRBJ1-6|13|TRBV19|-
TGTGCCACCGGGGAAACCTATAATTCACCCCTCCACTTT
CATGETYNSPLHF
>TRBD2|TRBJ2-3|14|TRBV10-3|-
TGTGCCATAATAGCGGGAGGTAACACAGATACGCAGTATTTT
CAIIAGGNTDTQYF
>-|TRBJ2-1|13|TRBV19|-
TGTGCCAGTAGGACAGGGAGGTATAATGAGCAGTTCTTC
CASRTGRYNEQFF
>TRBD1|TRBJ1-1|15|TRBV10-3|-
TGTGCCATCAGTGAGTCGGGACAGGGGGTGACTGAAGCTTTCTTT
CAISESGQGVTEAFF
>TRBD1|TRBJ2-1|17|TRBV5-6|-
TGTGCCAGCAGCTTGTTACAGGGGGGAGGCTCCTACAATGAGCAGTTCTTC
CASSLLQGGGSYNEQFF
>-|TRBJ2-5|17|TRBV6-2/TRBV6-3|-
TGTGCCAGCAGTTACTCGATGGGATCCGATATATGGGAGACCCAGTACTTC
CASSYSMGSDIWETQYF
>-|TRBJ2-5|15|TRBV18|-
TGTGCCAGCTCATCAACACCTGGGGACCAAGAGACCCAGTACTTC
CASSSTPGDQETQYF
>TRBD1|TRBJ2-7|15|TRBV28|-
TGTGCCAGCAGTTATCCGGGACAGGGATCCTACGAGCAGTACTTC
CASSYPGQGSYEQYF
>-|TRBJ2-7|14|TRBV3-1/TRBV3-2|-
TGTGCCAGCAGCCAAGGTGGGTTTACTTACGAGCAGTACTTC
CASSQGGFTYEQYF
>TRBD1|TRBJ1-2|18|TRBV5-1|-
TGCGCCAGCAGCCCGAATCGCCGAAACAGGGGGCTATCCGATGGCTACACCTTC
CASSPNRRNRGLSDGYTF
>-|TRBJ1-1|13|TRBV7-9|-
TGTGCCAGCAGCTTGGAGGGGAACACTGAAGCTTTCTTT
CASSLEGNTEAFF
>-|TRBJ1-6|13|TRBV6-5|-
TGTGCCAGCAGTCTCGGACAGTTTTCACCCCTCCACTTT
CASSLGQFSPLHF
>-|TRBJ2-5|13|TRBV10-3|-
TGTGCCATCACCGACGGGGTTCAAGAGACCCAGTACTTC
CAITDGVQETQYF
>TRBD1|TRBJ1-5|13|TRBV12-3/TRBV12-4|-
TGTGCCAGCAGTTTTCGGGACAGCGCCCTCAAGCATTTT
CASSFRDSALKHF